Listed here is a single T cell receptor (beta chain). Which antigen it targets is not known. No clone much larger than this one lies a single base away; base qualities are absent. The TCR beta CDR3 regions were amplified from the RNA transcripts. A first-round RT-PCR of the TCR CDR3 used the HTBI primer set with the Qiagen OneStep RT-PCR kit. Libraries were constructed in a second round of multiplex PCR, after which size selection and purification were carried out. Libraries were sequenced paired-end with 100 bp reads on an Illumina HiSeq2000. Concerning the study's data processing: SOAPnuke was used to process the raw data, removing reads that contained adapters or uncalled bases, had a mean Phred below 15, or lacked an exact match to the constant primer or identifier. COPE v1.2.5 was used to merge high-quality paired reads, and clonotypes were defined as unique nucleotide sequences. MiTCR v1.1 was used to align the clonotypes against IMGT TRBV, TRBD and TRBJ reference segments. The analysis included only V-J combinations with a frequency above 0.0001, which together covered more than 99% of the repertoires. A TCS score was defined as the ratio between F50 (clonal expansion) and ExV (chaos), using BLOSUM62-based TCRdist between CDR3 peptides within each V-J. Welch's t-statistics and random forest reduced several hundred V-J features to fewer than 15, which were used in a naive Bayes classifier (R e1071). TCRdb itself trimmed the public reads at Q25 with fastp, ran MiXCR and retained productive beta chains. Rows with one shared CDR3 protein collapse into an entry with the most common genes and DNA. TCRdb's processing, not the study's, gives the V and J calls here. This sample holds approximately 640,000 distinct CDR3 sequences; 15% to 20% were observed only once. Of the sample, roughly 15% is held by the ten largest clones.

The sample comes from a study of T cells in Graves' hyperthyroidism and ophthalmopathy (dated by TCRdb to between 2019 and 2020). Regarding the complete study: Peripheral blood samples were taken at the time of initial diagnosis, prior to any treatment. Following sampling, methimazole starting at 30 mg daily was given to hyperthyroidism patients, and high-dose intravenous methylprednisolone was given to ophthalmopathy patients. The study also compared thyroid tissue and blood T-cell repertoires from several Graves' hyperthyroidism patients. The paper describes TCR Vbeta CDR3 sequencing of 140 or so peripheral blood samples, made up of 43 ophthalmopathy patients, 70 to 80 hyperthyroidism patients and 17 progressor patients. The 95 to 100 discovery patients were randomly divided into training and test sets at a 7:3 ratio. Whether ophthalmopathy could be predicted prospectively was tested in an independent validation cohort made up of 18 to 20 hyperthyroidism patients plus 17 patients who later progressed to ophthalmopathy. To identify distinguishing TCR V-J signatures, a discovery cohort of 90 to 100 patients was used, comprising 43 with Graves' ophthalmopathy and under 60 with stable Graves' hyperthyroidism.

Graves' hyperthyroidism was defined as stable when no progression to ophthalmopathy occurred over 18 months of follow-up. Hyperthyroidism patients were newly diagnosed, had a disease duration of under 2 months, and were aged 18 to 65 years. Exclusion was applied to patients with uncontrolled infections, other autoimmune diseases, pregnancy or lactation. Diagnoses were based on clinical symptoms, serum thyroxine and TRAb, thyroid ultrasound and orbital computed tomography. PBMCs were isolated from around 10 ml of fresh peripheral blood by Ficoll-Paque density gradient centrifugation. Total RNA was extracted using Trizol reagent, and RNA quality was assessed on an Agilent 2100 Bioanalyzer. General findings and caveats noted by the study authors: Sample size was not statistically predetermined, and investigators were not blinded to group allocation. In cross-validation, a model built on a 13 V-J signature told ophthalmopathy apart from stable hyperthyroidism with 85% to 90% sensitivity and approximately 81% specificity, and in testing the same model reached 80%/75%. In validation, the model predicted progression to ophthalmopathy with just under 71% sensitivity and about 73% specificity, a median of 6.5 months before onset. Most expanded thyroid clonotypes (frequency above 0.001) were also detected in blood, a finding suggesting that blood repertoires may reflect thyroid immune responses.

The source of this sequence is a man aged 45-65 years with Graves' hyperthyroidism. The sequenced material came from blood.

The DNA reads as follows: TGTGCCAGCAGCCTTGACAGGGGCGTAGCGCAGTATTTT. It encodes CASSLDRGVAQYF. Recombination linked TRBV11-2 to TRBJ2-3, with 8 bases in between that match TRBD1. CDR1 and CDR2, looked up from the germline V gene, are SGHAT and FQNNGV. The CDR3 measures 13 amino acids from cysteine to phenylalanine. The DNA shown is the 39-base CDR3, in frame from base 1. Ends trimmed: V by 5 bases, J by 10 bases; bases unmatched to a gene: 8. Reference TRBV11-2 and TRBJ2-3 genes cover what lies past the CDR3, so the full variable domain is EAGVAQSPRYKIIEKRQSVAFWCNPISGHATLYWYQQILGQGPKLLIQFQNNGVVDDSQLPKDRFSAERLKGVDSTLKIQPAKLEDSAVYLCASSLDRGVAQYFGPGTRLTVL.